A selection of T cell receptor beta chains follows, all from one sample in a study of T cells in Graves' hyperthyroidism and ophthalmopathy. TCRdb ran MiXCR on the multiplex PCR reads and lists one entry per CDR3 protein. The data hold about 130,000 distinct CDR3 sequences, with less than 25% observed a single time. The sequenced sample was blood. The receptors shown here come from a woman aged 45-65 years with Graves' hyperthyroidism that later progressed to Graves' ophthalmopathy. The CDR3 runs from the conserved cysteine through the conserved F or W. A D gene is named only where the DNA matches it firmly.

v_gene: TRBV18; j_gene: TRBJ2-3; d_gene: .; CDR3aa: CASSPPTDASTDTQYF
v_gene: TRBV11-2; j_gene: TRBJ2-7; d_gene: .; CDR3aa: CASSSNRVEQYF
v_gene: TRBV2; j_gene: TRBJ2-5; d_gene: .; CDR3aa: CASRNRVGSVQETQYF
v_gene: TRBV27; j_gene: TRBJ2-7; d_gene: TRBD2; CDR3aa: CASSFATSGIPYEQYF
v_gene: TRBV5-1; j_gene: TRBJ2-5; d_gene: TRBD2; CDR3aa: CASSLDPGGQETQYF
v_gene: TRBV4-1; j_gene: TRBJ2-1; d_gene: .; CDR3aa: CASSQDRADRYNEQFF
v_gene: TRBV3-1; j_gene: TRBJ1-2; d_gene: TRBD1; CDR3aa: CASSQPGTGGANYGYTF
v_gene: TRBV2; j_gene: TRBJ1-5; d_gene: TRBD1; CDR3aa: CASSEDRGRNQPQHF
v_gene: TRBV12-3/TRBV12-4; j_gene: TRBJ1-1; d_gene: .; CDR3aa: CASRAGRAYTEAFF
v_gene: TRBV20-1; j_gene: TRBJ2-2; d_gene: TRBD2; CDR3aa: CSASKAGGTGELFF
v_gene: TRBV11-1; j_gene: TRBJ2-2; d_gene: .; CDR3aa: CASSSGTGELFF
v_gene: TRBV28; j_gene: TRBJ2-3; d_gene: TRBD1; CDR3aa: CATGGGAGRGDTQYF
v_gene: TRBV20-1; j_gene: TRBJ2-1; d_gene: TRBD2; CDR3aa: CSASPSGRKRHEQFF
v_gene: TRBV20-1; j_gene: TRBJ2-4; d_gene: TRBD2; CDR3aa: CSARDSGRARNIQYF
v_gene: TRBV7-2; j_gene: TRBJ2-1; d_gene: TRBD2; CDR3aa: CASSLVAGEGYEQFF
v_gene: TRBV12-3/TRBV12-4; j_gene: TRBJ2-1; d_gene: .; CDR3aa: CASSTGNEQFF
v_gene: TRBV18; j_gene: TRBJ2-7; d_gene: .; CDR3aa: CASSRGRSGEQYF
v_gene: TRBV30; j_gene: TRBJ2-2; d_gene: TRBD2; CDR3aa: CAWASGRATGELFF
v_gene: TRBV24-1; j_gene: TRBJ2-6; d_gene: .; CDR3aa: CATSDLDNSGANVLTF
v_gene: TRBV20-1; j_gene: TRBJ2-1; d_gene: TRBD2; CDR3aa: CSAKETSGRGEQFF
v_gene: TRBV20-1; j_gene: TRBJ2-3; d_gene: TRBD2; CDR3aa: CSAKLAGATDTQYF
v_gene: TRBV24-1; j_gene: TRBJ2-4; d_gene: TRBD1; CDR3aa: CATSESGTGENIQYF
v_gene: TRBV2; j_gene: TRBJ1-6; d_gene: TRBD1; CDR3aa: CASSEMGPQGGGSPLHF
v_gene: TRBV28; j_gene: TRBJ1-5; d_gene: .; CDR3aa: CASSSRAQPQHF
v_gene: TRBV28; j_gene: TRBJ1-5; d_gene: TRBD1; CDR3aa: CASSGDRSSSNQPQHF
v_gene: TRBV28; j_gene: TRBJ2-4; d_gene: TRBD1; CDR3aa: CASSATGTGVQNIQYF
v_gene: TRBV29-1; j_gene: TRBJ1-1; d_gene: .; CDR3aa: CSVVRGLNTEAFF
v_gene: TRBV10-3; j_gene: TRBJ2-5; d_gene: TRBD1; CDR3aa: CAISESWTGSGSRETQYF
v_gene: TRBV7-9; j_gene: TRBJ2-4; d_gene: TRBD2; CDR3aa: CASSLVTSGKNIQYF
v_gene: TRBV2; j_gene: TRBJ1-5; d_gene: TRBD1; CDR3aa: CASSPRRGSNQPQHF
v_gene: TRBV20-1; j_gene: TRBJ1-2; d_gene: TRBD1; CDR3aa: CSASPRQGRSYGYTF
v_gene: TRBV30; j_gene: TRBJ2-3; d_gene: .; CDR3aa: CAWSVRITDTQYF
v_gene: TRBV24-1; j_gene: TRBJ2-1; d_gene: TRBD2; CDR3aa: CATSDIPAGTSGSNEQFF
v_gene: TRBV20-1; j_gene: TRBJ2-1; d_gene: .; CDR3aa: CSASGRVSYNEQLF
v_gene: TRBV7-9; j_gene: TRBJ2-1; d_gene: TRBD2; CDR3aa: CASSLSGLAAFEQFF
v_gene: TRBV12-3/TRBV12-4; j_gene: TRBJ1-2; d_gene: .; CDR3aa: CASSSGNLRGYGYTF
v_gene: TRBV18; j_gene: TRBJ2-5; d_gene: .; CDR3aa: CASSPVSKETQYF
v_gene: TRBV7-3; j_gene: TRBJ2-2; d_gene: TRBD2; CDR3aa: CASRAGGLAGELFF
v_gene: TRBV9; j_gene: TRBJ2-5; d_gene: .; CDR3aa: CASSVNPGTQDGETQYF
v_gene: TRBV2; j_gene: TRBJ2-5; d_gene: .; CDR3aa: CASSSLVGQTQYF
v_gene: TRBV29-1; j_gene: TRBJ2-5; d_gene: TRBD1; CDR3aa: CSVSVRGRGQETQYF
v_gene: TRBV28; j_gene: TRBJ2-5; d_gene: TRBD2; CDR3aa: CASTRLAEAETQYF
v_gene: TRBV2; j_gene: TRBJ2-1; d_gene: .; CDR3aa: CASSEGGYEQFF